One and the same sample provided the 26 T cell receptor beta chains below, sequenced in a study of cytomegalovirus exposure and HLA in healthy donors. Primers: 60 Vbeta forward and 13 Jbeta reverse. Profiling relied on immunoSEQ multiplex PCR, and the TCRdb table lists in-frame clones only, not all of them. In the table there are 150,000 to 200,000 clones, approximately 78% of which are singletons. Sequenced sample: PBMCs. Every receptor here comes from a human donor in good health.

The chain combines TRBV11-3 with TRBJ2-2; 7 nucleotides line up with TRBD2. The CDR3 has 15 residues. Germline lookup yields CDR1 SGHNT and CDR2 YENEEA. Trimming removed 0 bases from V and 7 bases from J; junction bases left unmatched: 5. The CDR3: CASSLDGLVHGELFF. DNA of the CDR3: TGTGCCAGCAGCTTAGATGGACTAGTTCACGGGGAGCTGTTTTTT.

The gene calls are TRBV7-9 and TRBJ2-5; possible D gene TRBD1, 6 bases. Near its end, the DNA agrees better with TRBJ2-7, so the J call may be wrong. This CDR3 has 14 amino acids. Germline assignment: CDR1 SEHNR and CDR2 FQNEAQ (reference sequence). This chain's CDR3 is CASSHPQGNYEQYF. Here the CDR3 DNA reads TGTGCCAGCAGCCACCCACAGGGTAACTACGAGCAGTACTTC.

A remark on this clone: The missing conserved phenylalanine or tryptophan at the end of this CDR3 makes a read error likely. V usage is TRBV5-1 and J usage is TRBJ1-2; no firm D call. Germline V gene lookup returns CDR1 SGHRS and CDR2 YFSETQ. V was trimmed by 2 bases and J by 2 bases, leaving 7 bases between them. CDR3 length: 13 amino acids. In DNA, the CDR3 is TGCGCCAGCAGCTTTAGGGAGAACTATGGCTACACCCTC. Residues: CASSFRENYGYTL.

The V call is TRBV11-2, the J call TRBJ2-5, with D possibly TRBD2 on 5 matching bases. Trimming stripped 8 bases from V and 9 bases from J, with 10 bases between. Germline CDR1 and CDR2: SGHAT and FQNNGV. The CDR3 runs to 10 residues. The CDR3 sequence: CASGPGAQYF. The DNA of the CDR3 is TGTGCCAGCGGCCCCGGGGCCCAGTACTTC.

The genes are TRBV5-6 and TRBJ2-5, with TRBD1 as a possible D gene (5 bases). The CDR3 extends over 15 amino acids. Germline V lookup: CDR1 SGHDT, CDR2 YYEEEE. Deletions cut 4 bases from V and 4 bases from J, with 17 bases between. The CDR3 DNA is TGTGCCAGCAGCCGCGACTTGGGGCCGTCAGAGACCCAGTACTTC. Amino acids: CASSRDLGPSETQYF.

V gene TRBV5-6 combines with J gene TRBJ1-2, with a possible D match to TRBD1 (5 bases). The CDR3 loop spans 15 amino acids. V was shortened by 0 bases and J by 2 bases, with 11 bases between the two germline ends. Germline loops: CDR1 SGHDT, CDR2 YYEEEE. The CDR3 DNA follows: TGTGCCAGCAGCTTGGCCCCGACAGCCAACTATGGCTACACCTTC. Amino acids: CASSLAPTANYGYTF.

This clone came up a few times. Other DNA sequences of this sample code for an identical CDR3. The chain uses TRBV14 and TRBJ2-1; D remains unclear. V lost 4 bases, J lost 2 bases, and 3 bases lay in between. Germline CDR1 SGHDN, CDR2 FVKESK. The CDR3 contains 12 residues. CDR3 coding DNA: TGTGCCAGCAGCCCAACCTACAATGAGCAGTTCTTC. It translates to CASSPTYNEQFF.

This chain joins TRBV18 and TRBJ1-1; a possible D gene is TRBD1 (5 bases). Trimming stripped 6 bases from V and 0 bases from J, with 14 bases between. The CDR3 consists of 15 residues. Germline V gene sequence: CDR1 KGHSH, CDR2 LQKENI. The CDR3 protein is CASSPQGTLNTEAFF. CDR3 bases: TGTGCCAGCTCCCCCCAGGGTACACTGAACACTGAAGCTTTCTTT.

This clone was seen only a few times. V and J are TRBV2 and TRBJ1-3, with 8 bases lining up with TRBD1. CDR3 size: 17 residues. Germline V gene sequence: CDR1 SNHLY, CDR2 FYNNEI. Trimming took 2 bases from V and 4 from J; bases not matched to a gene: 10. The CDR3: CASSEYRQGLFGNTIYF. The CDR3 nucleotides are TGTGCCAGCAGTGAATATCGACAGGGGTTGTTCGGAAACACCATATATTTT.

This clone was observed a few times. The V call is TRBV5-1, the J call TRBJ1-1; 7 nucleotides line up with TRBD1. The CDR3 is made up of 16 amino acids. The germline CDR1 and CDR2 sequences are SGHRS and YFSETQ. V dropped 0 bases and J dropped 2; count of bases not matched to a gene: 7. CDR3 region: CASSLARGSGNTEAFF. As DNA, the CDR3 is TGCGCCAGCAGCTTGGCCAGGGGGAGTGGTAACACTGAAGCTTTCTTT.

V is TRBV7-2 and J is TRBJ2-3, with 9 bases matching TRBD1. The length of the CDR3 is 15 residues. Germline CDR1 is SGHTA and CDR2 is FQGNSA. V trimming: 5 bases; J trimming: 3 bases; junction bases outside the gene matches: 6. The chain's CDR3 is CASSPGQGGTDTQYF. CDR3 in DNA: TGTGCCAGCAGCCCGGGACAGGGAGGAACAGATACGCAGTATTTT.

This chain joins TRBV19 and TRBJ2-2; D gene unclear. There are 13 residues in the CDR3. CDR1 LNHDA and CDR2 SQIVND come from the germline V gene (reference sequence). Trimming took 8 bases from V and 4 from J, leaving 11 bases between them. As DNA, the CDR3 is TGTGCCAGTGGCAGGATTACCACCGGGGAGCTGTTTTTT. Its protein is CASGRITTGELFF.

This clone was counted a few times. The rearrangement uses TRBV19 and TRBJ2-5; D is unresolved. This CDR3 is built from 13 residues. Looked up from germline, CDR1 is LNHDA and CDR2 is SQIVND (reference sequence). Trimming took 5 bases from V and 0 from J, leaving 7 bases between them. CDR3 sequence (DNA): TGTGCCAGTAGTTCCTCCTACCAAGAGACCCAGTACTTC. Translated, it gives CASSSSYQETQYF. Using reference TRBV19 and TRBJ2-5 for the parts outside the CDR3, the full variable domain is DGGITQSPKYLFRKEGQNVTLSCEQNLNHDAMYWYRQDPGQGLRLIYYSQIVNDFQKGDIAEGYSVSREKKESFPLTVTSAQKNPTAFYLCASSSSYQETQYFGPGTRLLVL.

For this clone: The junction differs from germline at one of its ends, possibly a read error. This sequence joins TRBV6-1 and TRBJ2-1, with TRBD2 matching 14 bases. Per the germline V gene, CDR1 is MNHNS and CDR2 is SASEGT. CDR3 length equals 13 residues. As DNA, the CDR3 is TGTGCCAGTCTGACTAGCGGGGGGGCGCGGGTCGTCTTC. It codes for CASLTSGGARVVF.

This chain links TRBV6-6 with TRBJ1-5, with D possibly TRBD1 on 6 matching bases. The CDR3 is 14 residues long. Trimming pared 6 bases from V and 7 bases from J, leaving 16 bases between. Germline CDR1 is MNHNY and CDR2 is SVGAGI (reference sequence). CDR3 sequence reads: CASSDHRENQPQHF. CDR3 coding DNA: TGTGCCAGCAGCGATCACAGGGAGAACCAGCCCCAGCATTTT.

This chain uses TRBV5-1 with TRBJ1-4; D possibly corresponds to TRBD1 (6 bases). The CDR3 runs 14 residues. Germline V gene data show CDR1 as SGHRS and CDR2 as YFSETQ. V lost 2 bases and J lost 4, with 9 bases in between. The CDR3 DNA is TGCGCCAGCAGCTTCCAGGGGTTTAATGAAAAACTGTTTTTT. Translation: CASSFQGFNEKLFF. Combining the CDR3 with reference TRBV5-1 and TRBJ1-4 gives the whole variable domain KAGVTQTPRYLIKTRGQQVTLSCSPISGHRSVSWYQQTPGQGLQFLFEYFSETQRNKGNFPGRFSGRQFSNSRSEMNVSTLELGDSALYLCASSFQGFNEKLFFGSGTQLSVL.

The chain is built from TRBV5-5 and TRBJ2-3, with TRBD2 as a possible D gene (7 bases). Germline V CDR1 and CDR2: SGHKS, YYEKEE (reference sequence). The CDR3 runs 17 residues. The ends were cut back, 2 bases at V and 3 bases at J, with 19 bases in the middle. CDR3 bases: TGTGCCAGCAGCTTCCGGGACGGGGGGCCTTGGACAGATACGCAGTATTTT. This gives the protein CASSFRDGGPWTDTQYF.

The rearrangement uses TRBV7-3 and TRBJ2-1, with 9 bases fitting TRBD2. This CDR3 has 14 residues. The trim removed 3 bases at V and 6 bases at J, leaving 3 bases unmatched. The germline V gene has CDR1 SGHTA and CDR2 FQGTGA. This CDR3 reads CASSFGGGANEQFF. DNA for the CDR3: TGTGCCAGCAGCTTTGGCGGGGGGGCCAATGAGCAGTTCTTC.

The rearrangement uses TRBV28 and TRBJ1-1; a possible D gene is TRBD1 (5 bases). V was trimmed by 4 bases and J by 2 bases, leaving 8 bases between them. This CDR3 is 13 amino acids long. The germline CDR1 and CDR2 sequences are MDHEN and SYDVKM. CDR3 DNA sequence: TGTGCCAGCAGTTGGCAGGGTAACACTGAAGCTTTCTTT. Translation: CASSWQGNTEAFF.

The rearrangement joins TRBV2 to TRBJ2-4; 7 positions agree with TRBD1. J lost 1 base, V lost 4 bases, and 7 bases had no gene match. CDR1 and CDR2 from the germline V gene are SNHLY and FYNNEI. The CDR3 is made up of 16 amino acids. The CDR3 nucleotides read TGTGCCAGCAGTGTACAGGGGCAGGTGGCCAAAAACATTCAGTACTTC. This gives the protein CASSVQGQVAKNIQYF.

The chain recombines TRBV27 with TRBJ2-7; the match to TRBD1 covers 9 bases. V was pared by 0 bases and J by 2 bases, with 5 bases of the junction left unmatched. The CDR3 loop spans 16 amino acids. Germline values: CDR1 MNHEY, CDR2 SMNVEV (reference sequence). CDR3 in DNA: TGTGCCAGCAGTTTATCGTTGGACAGGGGCCCCTACGAGCAGTACTTC. It specifies CASSLSLDRGPYEQYF.

The CDR3 loop is CASSERGRGDYGYTF. In nucleotides, the CDR3 is TGTGCCAGCAGTGAAAGGGGCAGGGGAGACTATGGCTACACCTTC. V usage is TRBV2 and J usage is TRBJ1-2, with D possibly being TRBD1 (6 bases). Trimming left V 2 bases short and J 3 bases short, with 13 bases between. The germline V gene encodes CDR1 SNHLY and CDR2 FYNNEI. The CDR3 contains 15 residues.

The chain carries TRBV6-1 and TRBJ2-2; possible D gene TRBD2, 5 bases. Germline V gives CDR1 MNHNS, CDR2 SASEGT. The CDR3 loop spans 15 amino acids. The CDR3 DNA reads as TGTGCGGCAAGAGGGTGGCCACTAAACACCGGGGAGCTGTTTTTT. Translated: CAARGWPLNTGELFF.

This CDR3 reads CASSSPPPGQGTYEQYF. The CDR3 DNA follows: TGTGCCAGCAGCTCCCCTCCTCCGGGACAGGGGACCTACGAGCAGTACTTC. The V call is TRBV7-9, the J call TRBJ2-7, with TRBD1 matching over 10 bases. V shed 4 bases, J shed 2 bases, and the junction held 11 bases outside the gene matches. CDR3 length: 17 residues. Germline CDR1 and CDR2: SEHNR and FQNEAQ (reference sequence). The whole variable domain, filled in from reference TRBV7-9 and TRBJ2-7, reads DTGVSQNPRHKITKRGQNVTFRCDPISEHNRLYWYRQTLGQGPEFLTYFQNEAQLEKSRLLSDRFSAERPKGSFSTLEIQRTEQGDSAMYLCASSSPPPGQGTYEQYFGPGTRLTVT.

This clone appeared a few times. The chain recombines TRBV9 with TRBJ2-7, with 10 bases identical to TRBD2. The CDR3 contains 15 residues. V dropped 0 bases and J dropped 3; count of bases not matched to a gene: 3. The germline CDR1 and CDR2 sequences are SGDLS and YYNGEE. The CDR3 sequence is CASSVEASGGYEQYF. The CDR3 bases are TGTGCCAGCAGCGTAGAGGCTAGCGGGGGCTACGAGCAGTACTTC.

The chain uses TRBV19 and TRBJ2-1, with TRBD2 as a possible D gene (7 bases). The V and J ends lost 7 bases and 9 bases respectively, with 22 bases between them. The germline CDR1 and CDR2 sequences are LNHDA and SQIVND (reference sequence). The CDR3 sequence is 15 residues long. The CDR3 protein is CASTRDTRWEGEQFF. The DNA for the CDR3 is TGTGCCAGTACTCGGGACACGAGATGGGAGGGTGAGCAGTTCTTC. Variable domain in full (rest from reference TRBV19 and TRBJ2-1): DGGITQSPKYLFRKEGQNVTLSCEQNLNHDAMYWYRQDPGQGLRLIYYSQIVNDFQKGDIAEGYSVSREKKESFPLTVTSAQKNPTAFYLCASTRDTRWEGEQFFGPGTRLTVL.